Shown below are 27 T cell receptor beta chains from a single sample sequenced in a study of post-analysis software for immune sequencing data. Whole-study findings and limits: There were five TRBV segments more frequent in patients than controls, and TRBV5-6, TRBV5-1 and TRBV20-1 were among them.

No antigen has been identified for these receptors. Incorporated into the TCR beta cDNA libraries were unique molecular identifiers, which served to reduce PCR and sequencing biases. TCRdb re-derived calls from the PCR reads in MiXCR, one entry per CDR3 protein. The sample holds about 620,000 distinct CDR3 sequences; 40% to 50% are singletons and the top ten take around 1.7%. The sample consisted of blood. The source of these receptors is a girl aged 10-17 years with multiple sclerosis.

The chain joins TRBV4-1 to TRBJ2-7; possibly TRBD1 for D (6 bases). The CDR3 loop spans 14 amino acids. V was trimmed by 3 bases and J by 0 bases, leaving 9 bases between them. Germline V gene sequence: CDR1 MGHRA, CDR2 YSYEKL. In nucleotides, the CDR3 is TGCGCCAGCAGCCATGACAGGATCTCCTACGAGCAGTACTTC. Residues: CASSHDRISYEQYF.

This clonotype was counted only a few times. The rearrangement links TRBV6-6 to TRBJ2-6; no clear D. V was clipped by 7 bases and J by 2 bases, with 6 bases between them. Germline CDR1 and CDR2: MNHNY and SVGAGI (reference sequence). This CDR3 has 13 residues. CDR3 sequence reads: CASILAGANVLTF. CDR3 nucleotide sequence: TGTGCCAGCATTTTAGCTGGGGCCAACGTCCTGACTTTC.

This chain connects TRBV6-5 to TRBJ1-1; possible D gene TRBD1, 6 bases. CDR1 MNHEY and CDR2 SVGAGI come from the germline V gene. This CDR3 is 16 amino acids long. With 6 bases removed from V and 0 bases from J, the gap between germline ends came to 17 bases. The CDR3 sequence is CASRTRPGVMNTEAFF. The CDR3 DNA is TGTGCCAGCAGGACAAGACCAGGGGTAATGAACACTGAAGCTTTCTTT.

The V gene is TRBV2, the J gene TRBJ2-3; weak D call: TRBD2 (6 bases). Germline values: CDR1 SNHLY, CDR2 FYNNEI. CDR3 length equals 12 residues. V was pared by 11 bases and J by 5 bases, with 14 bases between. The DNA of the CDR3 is TGTGCCGCCGGGGGACTGCGAGATACGCAGTATTTT. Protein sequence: CAAGGLRDTQYF. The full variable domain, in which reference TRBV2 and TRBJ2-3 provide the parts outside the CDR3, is EPEVTQTPSHQVTQMGQEVILRCVPISNHLYFYWYRQILGQKVEFLVSFYNNEISEKSEIFDDQFSVERPDGSNFTLKIRSTKLEDSAMYFCAAGGLRDTQYFGPGTRLTVL.

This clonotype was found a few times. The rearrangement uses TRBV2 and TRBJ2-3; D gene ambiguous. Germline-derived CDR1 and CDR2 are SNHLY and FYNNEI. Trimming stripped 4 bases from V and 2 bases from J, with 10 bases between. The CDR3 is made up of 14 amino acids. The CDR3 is CASSGGTITDTQYF. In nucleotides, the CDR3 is TGTGCCAGCAGTGGCGGAACAATCACAGATACGCAGTATTTT.

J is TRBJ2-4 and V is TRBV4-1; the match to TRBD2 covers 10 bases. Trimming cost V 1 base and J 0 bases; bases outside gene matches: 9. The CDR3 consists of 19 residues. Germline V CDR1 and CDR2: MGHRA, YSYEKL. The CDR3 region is CASSQGRASGGLAKNIQYF. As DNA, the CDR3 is TGCGCCAGCAGCCAAGGTAGGGCTAGCGGGGGACTAGCCAAAAACATTCAGTACTTC.

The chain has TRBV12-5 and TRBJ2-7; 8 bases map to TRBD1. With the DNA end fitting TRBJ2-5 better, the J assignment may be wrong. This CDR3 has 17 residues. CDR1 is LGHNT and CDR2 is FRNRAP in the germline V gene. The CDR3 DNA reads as TGTGCTAGTGGTTTGCCCCCCGGGACAGGAGTTCGGGAGACCCAGTACTTC. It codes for CASGLPPGTGVRETQYF.

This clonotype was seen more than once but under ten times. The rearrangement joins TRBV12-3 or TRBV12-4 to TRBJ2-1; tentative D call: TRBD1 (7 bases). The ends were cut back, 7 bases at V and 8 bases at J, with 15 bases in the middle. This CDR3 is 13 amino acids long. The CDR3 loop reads CASTQGGRDEQFF. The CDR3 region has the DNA TGTGCCAGCACGCAGGGGGGAAGAGATGAGCAGTTCTTC.

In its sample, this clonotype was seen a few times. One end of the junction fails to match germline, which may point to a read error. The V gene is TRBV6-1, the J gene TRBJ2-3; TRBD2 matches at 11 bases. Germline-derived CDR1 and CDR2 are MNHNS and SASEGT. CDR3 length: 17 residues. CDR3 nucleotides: TGTGCCGGCAGTACCGGTTGGGGACTAGCGGAGGGAGGTACGCAGTATTTT. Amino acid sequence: CAGSTGWGLAEGGTQYF.

The CDR3 spells CASGPRDNSGANVLTF. In DNA form, the CDR3 reads TGCGCCAGCGGACCCCGAGACAACTCTGGGGCCAACGTCCTGACTTTC. V and J are TRBV5-1 and TRBJ2-6; no reliable D call. Germline CDR1 and CDR2: SGHRS and YFSETQ. The CDR3 totals 16 residues. The V end was cut by 7 bases, the J end by 0 bases, with 14 bases between.

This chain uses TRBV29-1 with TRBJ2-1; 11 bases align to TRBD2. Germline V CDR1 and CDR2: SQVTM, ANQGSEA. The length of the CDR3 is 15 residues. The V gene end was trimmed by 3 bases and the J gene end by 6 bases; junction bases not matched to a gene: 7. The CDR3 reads CSVEARLAGGNEQFF. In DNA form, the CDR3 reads TGCAGCGTTGAGGCCCGTCTAGCGGGGGGCAATGAGCAGTTCTTC.

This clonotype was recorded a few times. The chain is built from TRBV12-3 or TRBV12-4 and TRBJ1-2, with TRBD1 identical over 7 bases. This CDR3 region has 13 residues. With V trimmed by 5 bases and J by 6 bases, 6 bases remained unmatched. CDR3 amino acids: CASSLRDSNGYTF. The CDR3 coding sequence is TGTGCCAGCAGTCTCCGGGACAGTAATGGCTACACCTTC.

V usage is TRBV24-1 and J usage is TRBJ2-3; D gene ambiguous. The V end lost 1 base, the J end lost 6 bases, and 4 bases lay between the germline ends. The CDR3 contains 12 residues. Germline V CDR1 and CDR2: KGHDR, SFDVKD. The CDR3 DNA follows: TGTGCCACCAGTGATTTCGGCGATACGCAGTATTTT. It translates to CATSDFGDTQYF.

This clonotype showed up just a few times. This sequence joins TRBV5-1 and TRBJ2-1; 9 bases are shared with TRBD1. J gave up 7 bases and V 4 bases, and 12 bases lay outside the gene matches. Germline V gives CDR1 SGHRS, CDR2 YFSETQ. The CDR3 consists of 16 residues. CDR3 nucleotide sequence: TGCGCCAGCAGCCCGTCGGACAGGGGCACTCAAAATGAGCAGTTCTTC. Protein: CASSPSDRGTQNEQFF.

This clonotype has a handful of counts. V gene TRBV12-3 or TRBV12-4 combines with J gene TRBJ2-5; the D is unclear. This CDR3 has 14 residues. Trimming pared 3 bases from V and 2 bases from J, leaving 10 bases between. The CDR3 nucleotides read TGTGCCAGCAGTTTTCAAACAGCGCAAGAGACCCAGTACTTC. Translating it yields CASSFQTAQETQYF.

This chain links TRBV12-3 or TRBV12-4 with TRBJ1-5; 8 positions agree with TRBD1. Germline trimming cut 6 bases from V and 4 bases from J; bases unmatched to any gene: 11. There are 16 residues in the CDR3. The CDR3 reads CASRLTRQGRNQPQHF. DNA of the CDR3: TGTGCCAGCAGGCTTACTCGACAGGGGAGAAATCAGCCCCAGCATTTT.

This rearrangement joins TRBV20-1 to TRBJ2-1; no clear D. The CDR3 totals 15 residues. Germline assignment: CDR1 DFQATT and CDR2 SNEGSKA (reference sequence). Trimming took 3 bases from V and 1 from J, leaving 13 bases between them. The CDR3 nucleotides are TGCAGTGCTAGGGACCTCTCATTTTCCTACAATGAGCAGTTCTTC. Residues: CSARDLSFSYNEQFF.

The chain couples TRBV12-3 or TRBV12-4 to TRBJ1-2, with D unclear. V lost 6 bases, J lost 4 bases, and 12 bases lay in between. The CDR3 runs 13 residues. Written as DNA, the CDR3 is TGTGCCAGCAGACAATTAAGAGGCTATGGCTACACCTTC. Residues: CASRQLRGYGYTF.

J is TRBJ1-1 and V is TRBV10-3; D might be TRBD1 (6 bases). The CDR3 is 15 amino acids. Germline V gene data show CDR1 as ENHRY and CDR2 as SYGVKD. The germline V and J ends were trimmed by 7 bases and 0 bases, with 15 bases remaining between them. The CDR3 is CAITRTDRLNTEAFF. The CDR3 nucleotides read TGTGCCATCACTAGGACAGACCGACTGAACACTGAAGCTTTCTTT.

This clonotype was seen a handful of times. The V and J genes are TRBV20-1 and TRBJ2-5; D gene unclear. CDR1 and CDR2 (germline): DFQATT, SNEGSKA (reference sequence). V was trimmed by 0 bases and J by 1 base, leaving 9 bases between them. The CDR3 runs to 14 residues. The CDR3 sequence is CSARERRFQETQYF. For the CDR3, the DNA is TGCAGTGCTAGAGAGAGACGCTTCCAAGAGACCCAGTACTTC.

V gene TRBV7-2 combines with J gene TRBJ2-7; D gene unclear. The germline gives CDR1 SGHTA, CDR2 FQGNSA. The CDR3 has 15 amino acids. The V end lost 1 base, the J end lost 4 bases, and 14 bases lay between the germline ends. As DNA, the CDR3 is TGTGCCAGCAGCTTAGGTGTGGGCTCTGCGTACGAGCAGTACTTC. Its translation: CASSLGVGSAYEQYF.

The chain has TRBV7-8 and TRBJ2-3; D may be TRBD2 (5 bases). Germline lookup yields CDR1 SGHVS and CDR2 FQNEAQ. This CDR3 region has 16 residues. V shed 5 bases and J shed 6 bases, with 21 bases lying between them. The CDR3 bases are TGTGCCAGCAGCGACTGGACTTTTTTATCCCCGGATACGCAGTATTTT. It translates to CASSDWTFLSPDTQYF.

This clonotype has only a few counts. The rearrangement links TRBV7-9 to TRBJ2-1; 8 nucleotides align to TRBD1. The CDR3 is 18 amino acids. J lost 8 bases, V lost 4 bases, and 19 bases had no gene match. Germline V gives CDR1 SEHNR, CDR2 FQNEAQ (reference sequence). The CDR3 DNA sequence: TGTGCCAGCAGCTCCTACAGGACAGGGTTCCGGAGTTTGTATGAGCAGTTCTTC. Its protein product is CASSSYRTGFRSLYEQFF.

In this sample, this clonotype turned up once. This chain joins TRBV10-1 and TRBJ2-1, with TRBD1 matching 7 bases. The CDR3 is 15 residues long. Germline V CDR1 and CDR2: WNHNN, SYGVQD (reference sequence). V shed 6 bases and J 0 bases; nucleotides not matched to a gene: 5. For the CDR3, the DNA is TGCGCCAGCAGCGGACAGGTCAGCTCCTACAATGAGCAGTTCTTC. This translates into CASSGQVSSYNEQFF.

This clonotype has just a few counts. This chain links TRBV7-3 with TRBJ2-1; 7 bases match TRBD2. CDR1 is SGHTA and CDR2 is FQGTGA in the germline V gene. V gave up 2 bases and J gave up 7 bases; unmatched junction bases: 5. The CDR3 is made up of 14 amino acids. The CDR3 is CASSLGTTNNEQFF. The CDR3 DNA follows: TGTGCCAGCAGCTTAGGGACTACTAATAATGAGCAGTTCTTC. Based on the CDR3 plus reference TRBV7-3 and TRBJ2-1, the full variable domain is GAGVSQTPSNKVTEKGKYVELRCDPISGHTALYWYRQSLGQGPEFLIYFQGTGAADDSGLPNDRFFAVRPEGSVSTLKIQRTERGDSAVYLCASSLGTTNNEQFFGPGTRLTVL.

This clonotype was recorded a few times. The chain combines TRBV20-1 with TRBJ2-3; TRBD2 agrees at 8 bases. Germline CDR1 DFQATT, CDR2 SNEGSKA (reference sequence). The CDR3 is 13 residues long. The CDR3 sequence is CSGAAGEADTQYF. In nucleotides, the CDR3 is TGCAGCGGGGCAGCGGGAGAGGCAGATACGCAGTATTTT.

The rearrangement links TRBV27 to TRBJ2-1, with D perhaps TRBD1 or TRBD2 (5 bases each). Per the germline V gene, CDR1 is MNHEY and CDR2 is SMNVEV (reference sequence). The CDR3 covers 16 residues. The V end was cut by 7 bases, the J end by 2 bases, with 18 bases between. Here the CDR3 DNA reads TGTGCCAGCAACCTCTCCGGGGCCCTTACCTACAATGAGCAGTTCTTC. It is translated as CASNLSGALTYNEQFF.